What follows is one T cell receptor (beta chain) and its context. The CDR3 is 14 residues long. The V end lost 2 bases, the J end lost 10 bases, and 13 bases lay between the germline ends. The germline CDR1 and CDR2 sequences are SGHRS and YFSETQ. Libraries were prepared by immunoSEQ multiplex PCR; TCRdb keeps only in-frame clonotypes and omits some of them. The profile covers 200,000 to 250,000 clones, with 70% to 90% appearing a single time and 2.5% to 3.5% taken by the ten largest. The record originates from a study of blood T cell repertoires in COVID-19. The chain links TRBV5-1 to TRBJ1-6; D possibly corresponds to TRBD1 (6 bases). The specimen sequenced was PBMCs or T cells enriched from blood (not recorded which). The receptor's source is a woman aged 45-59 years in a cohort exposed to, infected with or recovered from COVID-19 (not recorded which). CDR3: CASSFELQGSPLHF. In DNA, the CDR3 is TGCGCCAGCAGCTTCGAACTCCAGGGGTCACCCCTCCACTTT.